What follows are 6 T cell receptor beta chains derived from one specimen sequenced in a study of T cells after yellow fever vaccination. TCRdb processed the 5' RACE reads anew with MiXCR; each CDR3 protein has one entry. The sample carries some 670,000 distinct CDR3 sequences, 10% to 15% recorded once. This specimen was PBMCs, taken on the day of the yellow fever booster vaccination. The receptors were sampled from a man aged 30-40 years who received the YFV17D yellow fever vaccine.

The chain is built from TRBV5-1 and TRBJ1-5, with D possibly being TRBD1 (5 bases). The germline V and J ends were trimmed by 2 bases and 7 bases, with 16 bases remaining between them. The germline V gene encodes CDR1 SGHRS and CDR2 YFSETQ. The CDR3 length is 15 residues. The CDR3 DNA sequence: TGCGCCAGCAGCTTTGAGAGCGGGGGAGGGCAGCCCCAGCATTTT. Its protein product is CASSFESGGGQPQHF.

This clonotype was observed a few times. The rearrangement joins TRBV20-1 to TRBJ1-5; D not certain. Trimming removed 6 bases from V and 3 bases from J, with 15 bases in between. Germline CDR1 reads DFQATT; CDR2 reads SNEGSKA (reference sequence). CDR3 length: 14 amino acids. The CDR3 loop reads CSAVDGLYNQPQHF. CDR3 nucleotides: TGCAGTGCGGTCGACGGGCTCTACAATCAGCCCCAGCATTTT.

This chain joins TRBV20-1 and TRBJ1-5, with TRBD1 as a possible D gene (6 bases). CDR1 is DFQATT and CDR2 is SNEGSKA in the germline V gene (reference sequence). The V end lost 8 bases, the J end lost 6 bases, and 23 bases lay between the germline ends. The CDR3 runs 15 residues. CDR3 nucleotide sequence: TGCAGTACCAGGCCCCATACTGGGGGCAGTCAGCCCCAGCATTTT. Translated: CSTRPHTGGSQPQHF.

This clonotype was observed at least ten times. The CDR3 region is CASSPPSGSYEQYF. In DNA, the CDR3 is TGTGCCAGCTCACCACCCAGCGGGAGCTACGAGCAGTACTTC. The chain combines TRBV18 with TRBJ2-7; 8 positions match TRBD2. The germline gives CDR1 KGHSH, CDR2 LQKENI. This CDR3 is built from 14 residues. The J segment lost 3 bases and the V segment lost 0 bases, leaving 1 base of the junction unmatched. The full variable domain, with the rest looked up from reference TRBV18 and TRBJ2-7, is NAGVMQNPRHLVRRRGQEARLRCSPMKGHSHVYWYRQLPEEGLKFMVYLQKENIIDESGMPKERFSAEFPKEGPSILRIQQVVRGDSAAYFCASSPPSGSYEQYFGPGTRLTVT.

This clonotype was recorded at least ten times. This chain joins TRBV20-1 and TRBJ2-7; D may be TRBD2 (5 bases). The CDR3 has 13 amino acids. Germline CDR1 DFQATT, CDR2 SNEGSKA (reference sequence). Deletions cut 6 bases from V and 4 bases from J, with 16 bases between. DNA of the CDR3: TGCAGTGCAGAGAGGGCAGGAGCATACGAGCAGTACTTC. It encodes CSAERAGAYEQYF.

V is TRBV5-1 and J is TRBJ2-5; D not resolved. From germline, CDR1 is SGHRS and CDR2 YFSETQ. V lost 0 bases and J lost 1, with 10 bases in between. The CDR3 contains 15 residues. CDR3 coding DNA: TGCGCCAGCAGCTTGGCCGGCAATCCCCAAGAGACCCAGTACTTC. As protein: CASSLAGNPQETQYF.